The source of this T cell receptor beta chain is a study of blood T cell repertoires in COVID-19. Whole-study context: The United States, Italy and Spain supplied acute and convalescent COVID-19 samples.

Participant age was roughly 18 to 90 years, and participants resided in roughly 25 US areas. The study counted Cohort 3 donors as recovered given two negative PCRs, clearance, or symptom resolution. In the authors' workflow: Counts of nucleated cells, estimated from reference gene primer amplification, were obtained. Some clones are missing from TCRdb's copy, which holds only in-frame ones; the method was immunoSEQ multiplex PCR. Clonal size and the V and J genes are those of that table, whereas D and trimming came from the DNA. The repertoire holds 390,000 or so clones, with 85% to 90% as singletons. Looked up from germline, CDR1 is LNHDA and CDR2 is SQIVND (reference sequence). The length of the CDR3 is 16 residues. Trimming at V came to 3 bases and at J to 5 bases, leaving 10 bases not matched to a gene.

This chain links TRBV19 with TRBJ1-1, with TRBD1 matching over 9 bases. Source material: PBMCs or T cells enriched from blood (not recorded which). The clonotype comes from a woman aged 45-65 years who had recovered from COVID-19. The CDR3 here is CASSIRDRARGTEAFF. The CDR3 DNA reads as TGTGCCAGTAGTATCAGGGACAGGGCGAGGGGAACTGAAGCTTTCTTT.